These 17 T cell receptor beta chains came from one sample sequenced in a study of early T cells in non-severe SARS-CoV-2 infection. Each CDR3 protein gets one entry after TCRdb re-called the 5' RACE reads with MiXCR. The table includes 20,000 to 25,000 distinct CDR3 sequences, 4.8% detected once. The sequencing sample was made of whole blood. These receptors all stem from an adult who was a healthcare worker with PCR-confirmed SARS-CoV-2 infection or an uninfected control (not recorded which).

The chain couples TRBV7-2 to TRBJ2-3; possibly TRBD2 for D (7 bases). The CDR3 length is 17 residues. Trimming left V 3 bases short and J 0 bases short, with 16 bases between. Germline loops: CDR1 SGHTA, CDR2 FQGNSA. In DNA form, the CDR3 reads TGTGCCAGCAGCTTGGCTCCTGGGGGGGCGAGCACAGATACGCAGTATTTT. Translated: CASSLAPGGASTDTQYF.

The chain has TRBV5-6 and TRBJ1-1; D is possibly TRBD1 (6 bases). Germline loops: CDR1 SGHDT, CDR2 YYEEEE. The V gene lost 5 bases and the J gene lost 4 bases, with 12 bases spanning the gap. The CDR3 runs 13 residues. In nucleotides, the CDR3 is TGTGCCAGCAGTATAGGGGGTGGCACTGAAGCTTTCTTT. Translation gives CASSIGGGTEAFF.

The chain combines TRBV12-3 or TRBV12-4 with TRBJ1-1, with TRBD1 matching over 7 bases. With V trimmed by 6 bases and J by 0 bases, 13 bases remained unmatched. The CDR3 runs to 17 residues. CDR3 sequence reads: CASSLRQGSPLNTEAFF. The CDR3 region has the DNA TGTGCCAGCAGCTTGCGACAGGGCTCCCCGCTGAACACTGAAGCTTTCTTT.

The chain combines TRBV10-3 with TRBJ2-3, with 11 bases aligning to TRBD2. The CDR3 sequence is 16 residues long. Per the germline V gene, CDR1 is ENHRY and CDR2 is SYGVKD. V gave up 3 bases and J gave up 2 bases; unmatched junction bases: 4. This chain's CDR3 is CAISDFSGGATDTQYF. The DNA of the CDR3 is TGTGCCATCAGTGATTTTAGCGGGGGGGCCACAGATACGCAGTATTTT.

This chain's CDR3 is CASSPGQGGWNTEAFF. The CDR3 DNA follows: TGTGCCAGCAGTCCGGGACAGGGGGGTTGGAACACTGAAGCTTTCTTT. This chain uses TRBV27 with TRBJ1-1, with 11 bases identical to TRBD1. CDR1 is MNHEY and CDR2 is SMNVEV in the germline V gene (reference sequence). This CDR3 is 16 amino acids long. V lost 5 bases and J lost 1; bases outside the gene matches: 6.

There are many counts of this clonotype. V gene TRBV7-6 combines with J gene TRBJ2-3; perhaps TRBD1 as D (7 bases). V lost 1 base to trimming and J lost 1 base, with 21 bases between them. CDR1 is SGHVS, CDR2 FNYEAQ, per germline. The CDR3 contains 19 residues. CDR3 in DNA: TGTGCCAGCAGCTTAGAGGGTCTACGCGGGACAGTCGGCACAGATACGCAGTATTTT. Translation gives CASSLEGLRGTVGTDTQYF.

This clonotype occurred many times. This sequence joins TRBV11-2 and TRBJ1-2; D ambiguous. The germline V gene encodes CDR1 SGHAT and CDR2 FQNNGV. There are 12 residues in the CDR3. Trimming stripped 5 bases from V and 2 bases from J, with 6 bases between. In DNA, the CDR3 is TGTGCCAGCAGCCGAACGAACTATGGCTACACCTTC. Its protein is CASSRTNYGYTF.

This clonotype qualifies as medium-sized. The chain recombines TRBV24-1 with TRBJ2-5; no firm D call. Germline V lookup: CDR1 KGHDR, CDR2 SFDVKD. The CDR3 extends over 14 amino acids. V gave up 1 base and J gave up 1 base, with 6 bases separating them. CDR3 loop: CATSDFGSQETQYF. In DNA form, the CDR3 reads TGTGCCACCAGTGATTTTGGCAGCCAAGAGACCCAGTACTTC.

This clonotype was observed at least ten times. The rearrangement uses TRBV12-3 or TRBV12-4 and TRBJ1-1; D is unclear. The CDR3 runs to 12 residues. With 5 bases removed from V and 6 bases from J, the gap between germline ends came to 10 bases. The CDR3: CASSQFSAEAFF. Here the CDR3 DNA reads TGTGCCAGCAGTCAATTTAGCGCTGAAGCTTTCTTT.

This clonotype has only a few counts. The V gene is TRBV29-1, the J gene TRBJ2-1, with 9 bases that match TRBD1. Germline CDR1 SQVTM, CDR2 ANQGSEA. The CDR3 extends over 14 amino acids. The CDR3 DNA follows: TGCAGTTTAGGGGGGACAGGGAAATACAATGAGCAGTTCTTC. It encodes CSLGGTGKYNEQFF.

This clonotype was picked up many times. This chain links TRBV28 with TRBJ1-2; D not certain. In germline, CDR1 is MDHEN, CDR2 SYDVKM. V lost 3 bases and J 8 bases, leaving 13 bases between the germline ends. The length of the CDR3 is 13 residues. The CDR3 DNA is TGTGCCAGCAGTTTGGACGGACTATGGGGCTACACCTTC. Protein: CASSLDGLWGYTF.

Ten or more counts support this clonotype. The chain uses TRBV7-9 and TRBJ2-1, with a weak D call TRBD2 (6 bases). V was cut by 5 bases and J by 5 bases, with 16 bases left in between. This CDR3 is 15 amino acids long. Germline V gene lookup returns CDR1 SEHNR and CDR2 FQNEAQ (reference sequence). The CDR3 DNA sequence: TGTGCCAGCAGCCCTACCTCCCCGGGGGACAATGAGCAGTTCTTC. Encoded protein: CASSPTSPGDNEQFF.

In this sample, this clonotype turned up many times. V gene TRBV18 combines with J gene TRBJ1-1; D not resolved. The V gene's germline CDR1 is KGHSH and CDR2 LQKENI. CDR3 length equals 14 residues. The germline V and J ends were trimmed by 4 bases and 2 bases, with 11 bases remaining between them. This CDR3 is CASSLTDSNTEAFF. The CDR3 DNA is TGTGCCAGCTCACTCACGGACTCAAACACTGAAGCTTTCTTT.

This chain joins TRBV24-1 and TRBJ2-2; D tentatively fits TRBD1 or TRBD2 (5 bases each). Per germline, CDR1 KGHDR and CDR2 SFDVKD. The CDR3 consists of 16 residues. V lost 1 base and J lost 0, with 8 bases in between. The CDR3 spells CATSDFWGTNTGELFF. The CDR3 nucleotides read TGTGCCACCAGTGATTTTTGGGGGACGAACACCGGGGAGCTGTTTTTT.

This clonotype showed up many times. The chain has TRBV7-9 and TRBJ2-1; 10 bases fit TRBD2. The CDR3 extends over 15 amino acids. The junction had 3 bases not matched to a gene; V was cut back by 5 bases and J by 2 bases. The germline V gene encodes CDR1 SEHNR and CDR2 FQNEAQ (reference sequence). The CDR3 loop reads CASSPGLAAYNEQFF. The CDR3 nucleotides read TGTGCCAGCAGCCCTGGACTAGCGGCCTACAATGAGCAGTTCTTC.

Comments on this clonotype: A much larger clone lies a single base off, so this may be a read error. The chain links TRBV4-1 to TRBJ2-1; 7 nucleotides line up with TRBD2. The CDR3 loop spans 15 amino acids. The ends lost 4 bases at V and 8 bases at J; junction bases unmatched: 11. Germline V lookup: CDR1 MGHRA, CDR2 YSYEKL. The CDR3 loop is CASSLVGTTGDEQFF. The CDR3 nucleotides are TGCGCCAGCAGCCTAGTGGGGACTACTGGCGATGAGCAGTTCTTC.

The chain recombines TRBV6-2 or TRBV6-3 with TRBJ2-2; TRBD1 aligns across 7 bases. Germline loops: CDR1 MNHEY, CDR2 SVGEGT. V was pared by 8 bases and J by 2 bases, with 5 bases of the junction left unmatched. The CDR3 consists of 14 residues. The CDR3 region has the DNA TGTGCCAGCGGGGGACAGAGTAACACCGGGGAGCTGTTTTTT. Its translation: CASGGQSNTGELFF.